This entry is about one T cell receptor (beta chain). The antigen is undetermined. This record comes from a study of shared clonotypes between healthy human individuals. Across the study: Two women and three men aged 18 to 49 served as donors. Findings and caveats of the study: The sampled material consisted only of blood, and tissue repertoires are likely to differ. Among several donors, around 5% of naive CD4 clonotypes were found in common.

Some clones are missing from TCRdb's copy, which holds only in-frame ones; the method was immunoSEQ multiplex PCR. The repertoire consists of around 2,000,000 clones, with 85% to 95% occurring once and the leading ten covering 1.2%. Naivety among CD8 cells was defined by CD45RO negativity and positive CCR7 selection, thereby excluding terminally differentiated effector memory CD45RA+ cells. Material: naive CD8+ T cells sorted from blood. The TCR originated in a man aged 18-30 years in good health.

CDR3 coding DNA: TGCGCCAGCAGCCAAGAGAGGGATCTTCTCTACGAGCAGTACTTC. Translating it yields CASSQERDLLYEQYF. The V gene is TRBV4-3, the J gene TRBJ2-7, with a weak D call TRBD2 (5 bases). V was cut by 0 bases and J by 3 bases, with 12 bases left in between. In germline, CDR1 is LGHNA, CDR2 YSLEER. The CDR3 is made up of 15 amino acids.